Below, 17 T cell receptor beta chains from the same sample are listed, as sequenced in a study of cytomegalovirus exposure and HLA in healthy donors. Primers for the PCR totalled 60 Vbeta and 13 Jbeta. Assay used: immunoSEQ multiplex PCR; TCRdb lists only in-frame clones, some missing. The sample has 110,000 to 150,000 clones; about 77% are singletons. The material sequenced was PBMCs. The receptors originated from a male donor in good health and CMV-seronegative.

V and J are TRBV5-1 and TRBJ2-3, with 10 positions matching TRBD2. CDR1 and CDR2 from the germline V gene are SGHRS and YFSETQ. The CDR3 is 15 residues long. V lost 6 bases and J lost 3; bases outside the gene matches: 7. CDR3 residues: CASISGGVRTDTQYF. The CDR3 DNA reads TGCGCCAGCATAAGCGGGGGGGTTCGAACAGATACGCAGTATTTT.

The J gene is TRBJ2-2, the V gene TRBV9; possible D gene TRBD2, 5 bases. The germline CDR1 and CDR2 sequences are SGDLS and YYNGEE. This CDR3 spans 14 amino acids. V lost 4 bases and J 6 bases, leaving 13 bases between the germline ends. For the CDR3, the DNA is TGTGCCAGCAGCCGGGCAACCGGGGCCGGGGAGCTGTTTTTT. This translates into CASSRATGAGELFF.

The chain carries TRBV5-1 and TRBJ1-2; 10 nucleotides align to TRBD1. CDR1 is SGHRS, CDR2 YFSETQ, per germline. The CDR3 extends over 15 amino acids. V lost 4 bases, J lost 4 bases, and 7 bases stayed unmatched. The CDR3 nucleotides are TGCGCCAGCAGCCCCGGGACAGGGGTGGGCTATGGCTACACCTTC. Translating gives CASSPGTGVGYGYTF.

The rearrangement links TRBV10-3 to TRBJ1-1, with a weak D call TRBD1 (6 bases). The CDR3 spans 16 residues. CDR1 is ENHRY, CDR2 SYGVKD, per germline. V was cut by 11 bases and J by 0 bases, with 22 bases left in between. The CDR3 bases are TGTGCCTCAACAAGGGGGGGGAATTTAATGAACACTGAAGCTTTCTTT. It specifies CASTRGGNLMNTEAFF.

Only a few counts were recorded for this clone. V and J are TRBV6-1 and TRBJ1-1, with TRBD1 identical over 7 bases. The germline V gene has CDR1 MNHNS and CDR2 SASEGT. The junction had 2 bases not matched to a gene; V was cut back by 6 bases and J by 4 bases. The CDR3 has 12 residues. CDR3 loop: CASRSGGTEAFF. CDR3 bases: TGTGCCAGCAGATCAGGGGGCACTGAAGCTTTCTTT.

The V call is TRBV19, the J call TRBJ1-3; no clear D. Germline values: CDR1 LNHDA, CDR2 SQIVND (reference sequence). This CDR3 contains 15 residues. V lost 7 bases, J lost 0 bases, and 13 bases lay in between. In DNA, the CDR3 is TGTGCCAGTACCACCCGACTCGTCTCTGGAAACACCATATATTTT. Protein: CASTTRLVSGNTIYF.

The chain is built from TRBV19 and TRBJ1-1, with D tentatively TRBD1 (6 bases). This CDR3 region has 14 residues. Germline V gene data show CDR1 as LNHDA and CDR2 as SQIVND (reference sequence). The germline V and J ends were trimmed by 4 bases and 4 bases, with 13 bases remaining between them. CDR3 sequence: CASSRQAAGTEAFF. Here the CDR3 DNA reads TGTGCCAGTAGTAGACAGGCGGCAGGCACTGAAGCTTTCTTT.

The chain employs TRBV2 and TRBJ2-7, with 11 bases identical to TRBD2. From germline, CDR1 is SNHLY and CDR2 FYNNEI. The V and J ends lost 6 bases and 1 base, in that order; junction bases with no gene match: 5. The CDR3 covers 15 residues. CDR3 region: CASRLLAGDSYEQYF. The CDR3 DNA is TGTGCCAGCAGATTACTAGCGGGAGATTCCTACGAGCAGTACTTC.

The rearrangement joins TRBV6-6 to TRBJ2-1; 11 bases fit TRBD2. Germline CDR1 reads MNHNY; CDR2 reads SVGAGI (reference sequence). J was trimmed by 7 bases and V by 7 bases; bases with no gene match: 3. This CDR3 contains 13 residues. In DNA, the CDR3 is TGTGCCAGCAAGACTAGCGGGAAGAATGAGCAGTTCTTC. Amino acids: CASKTSGKNEQFF.

This chain uses TRBV7-3 with TRBJ2-5; the D gene is possibly TRBD2 (6 bases). V was trimmed by 5 bases and J by 5 bases, leaving 12 bases between them. Germline V gene lookup returns CDR1 SGHTA and CDR2 FQGTGA. The CDR3 is 13 amino acids. CDR3 sequence (DNA): TGTGCCAGCAGCCCGGGACTTTCGGAGACCCAGTACTTC. Its translation: CASSPGLSETQYF. The whole variable domain, remainder taken from reference TRBV7-3 and TRBJ2-5, is GAGVSQTPSNKVTEKGKYVELRCDPISGHTALYWYRQSLGQGPEFLIYFQGTGAADDSGLPNDRFFAVRPEGSVSTLKIQRTERGDSAVYLCASSPGLSETQYFGPGTRLLVL.

The chain links TRBV25-1 to TRBJ2-5; the match to TRBD1 covers 7 bases. This CDR3 comprises 15 residues. Losses at the gene ends were 1 base for V and 6 bases for J; bases not matched to a gene: 8. CDR1 is MGHDK and CDR2 is SYGVNS in the germline V gene. In DNA form, the CDR3 reads TGTGCCAGCAGTGAATTGGGCGAGGGGGCTAAGACCCAGTACTTC. Translation gives CASSELGEGAKTQYF.

V usage is TRBV6-6 and J usage is TRBJ2-7; TRBD1 matches at 8 bases. This CDR3 has 15 residues. The junction had 9 bases not matched to a gene; V was cut back by 8 bases and J by 0 bases. In germline, CDR1 is MNHNY, CDR2 SVGAGI (reference sequence). The CDR3 here is CASLRPGTGSYEQYF. The DNA for the CDR3 is TGTGCCAGCCTAAGGCCCGGGACAGGCTCCTACGAGCAGTACTTC.

The chain is built from TRBV2 and TRBJ1-5; D not resolved. This CDR3 region has 13 residues. The V gene's germline CDR1 is SNHLY and CDR2 FYNNEI. The V gene lost 3 bases and the J gene lost 3 bases, with 6 bases spanning the gap. CDR3 region: CASSDGFNQPQHF. The CDR3 DNA sequence: TGTGCCAGCAGTGACGGGTTCAATCAGCCCCAGCATTTT.

This clone has a single count. V and J are TRBV27 and TRBJ1-5, with 7 bases matching TRBD1. V lost 4 bases to trimming and J lost 3 bases; unmatched junction nucleotides: 6. Germline loops: CDR1 MNHEY, CDR2 SMNVEV (reference sequence). CDR3 length: 15 residues. CDR3 coding DNA: TGTGCCAGCAGTTATCTCGGACAGGCCAATCAGCCCCAGCATTTT. Translating gives CASSYLGQANQPQHF.

The chain carries TRBV5-1 and TRBJ1-3; no clear D gene. The V and J ends lost 4 bases and 3 bases respectively, with 5 bases between them. The CDR3 is 12 residues long. Germline CDR1 is SGHRS and CDR2 is YFSETQ. CDR3 nucleotide sequence: TGCGCCAGCAGCACAAGTGGAAACACCATATATTTT. Translated, it gives CASSTSGNTIYF.

V gene TRBV11-2 combines with J gene TRBJ2-5; maybe TRBD1 (6 bases). Trimming took 0 bases from V and 4 from J, leaving 9 bases between them. The CDR3 loop spans 14 amino acids. Germline-derived CDR1 and CDR2 are SGHAT and FQNNGV. The CDR3 spells CASSLEQGGETQYF. The CDR3 nucleotides are TGTGCCAGCAGCTTAGAACAGGGTGGAGAGACCCAGTACTTC.

The V gene is TRBV6-5, the J gene TRBJ2-3; 10 positions match TRBD1. Germline loops: CDR1 MNHEY, CDR2 SVGAGI. The CDR3 totals 16 residues. V shed 4 bases and J 1 base; nucleotides not matched to a gene: 5. CDR3 sequence (DNA): TGTGCCAGCAGTTTCGCCGGGACAGGGGGCACAGATACGCAGTATTTT. This codes for CASSFAGTGGTDTQYF.